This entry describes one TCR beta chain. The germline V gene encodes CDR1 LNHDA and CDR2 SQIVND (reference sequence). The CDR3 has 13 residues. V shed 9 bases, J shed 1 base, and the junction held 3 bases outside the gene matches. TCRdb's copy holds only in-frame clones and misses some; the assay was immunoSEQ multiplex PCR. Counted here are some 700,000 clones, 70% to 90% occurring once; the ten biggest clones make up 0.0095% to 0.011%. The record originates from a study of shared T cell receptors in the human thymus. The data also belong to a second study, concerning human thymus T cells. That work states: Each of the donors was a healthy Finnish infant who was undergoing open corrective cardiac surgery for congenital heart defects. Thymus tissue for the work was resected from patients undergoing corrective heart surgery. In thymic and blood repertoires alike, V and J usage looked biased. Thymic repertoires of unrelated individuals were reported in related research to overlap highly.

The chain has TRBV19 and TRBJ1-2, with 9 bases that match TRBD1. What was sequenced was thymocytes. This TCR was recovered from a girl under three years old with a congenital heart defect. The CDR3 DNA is TGTGCCAGCAGGACAGGGGTTAACTATGGCTACACCTTC. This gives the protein CASRTGVNYGYTF. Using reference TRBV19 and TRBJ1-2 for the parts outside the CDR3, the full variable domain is DGGITQSPKYLFRKEGQNVTLSCEQNLNHDAMYWYRQDPGQGLRLIYYSQIVNDFQKGDIAEGYSVSREKKESFPLTVTSAQKNPTAFYLCASRTGVNYGYTFGSGTRLTVV.